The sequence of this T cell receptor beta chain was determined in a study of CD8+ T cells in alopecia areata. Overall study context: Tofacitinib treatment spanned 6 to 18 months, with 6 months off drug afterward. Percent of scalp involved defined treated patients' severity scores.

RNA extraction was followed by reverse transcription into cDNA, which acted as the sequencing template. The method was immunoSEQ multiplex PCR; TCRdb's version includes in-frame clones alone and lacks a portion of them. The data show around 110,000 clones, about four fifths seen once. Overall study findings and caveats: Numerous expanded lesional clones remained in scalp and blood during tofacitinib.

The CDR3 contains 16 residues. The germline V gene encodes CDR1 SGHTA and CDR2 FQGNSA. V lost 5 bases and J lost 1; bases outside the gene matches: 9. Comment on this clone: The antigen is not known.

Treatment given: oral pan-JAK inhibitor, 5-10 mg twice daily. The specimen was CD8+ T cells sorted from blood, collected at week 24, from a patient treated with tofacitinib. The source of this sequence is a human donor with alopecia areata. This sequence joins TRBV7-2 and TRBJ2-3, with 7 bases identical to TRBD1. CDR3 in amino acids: CASSRPGTEGTDTQYF. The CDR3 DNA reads TGTGCCAGCAGCCGCCCGGGGACAGAGGGCACAGATACGCAGTATTTT.